The 24 T cell receptor beta chains listed next were all sequenced from one sample in a study of T cell responses to AZD1222 COVID-19 vaccine. Sequenced by immunoSEQ multiplex PCR; TCRdb stores in-frame clones only, minus some. The profile shows under 200,000 clones, about nine tenths of them singletons. The specimen was peripheral blood, collected on day 0 of AZD1222 vaccination. These receptors were taken from an adult in good health.

The chain carries TRBV9 and TRBJ1-1; no clear D. From germline, CDR1 is SGDLS and CDR2 YYNGEE. The CDR3 covers 12 residues. With 3 bases removed from V and 1 base from J, the gap between germline ends came to 4 bases. The CDR3 DNA sequence: TGTGCCAGCAGCGGCCCGAACACTGAAGCTTTCTTT. Its translation is CASSGPNTEAFF. Full variable domain (remainder filled in from reference TRBV9 and TRBJ1-1): DSGVTQTPKHLITATGQRVTLRCSPRSGDLSVYWYQQSLDQGLQFLIQYYNGEERAKGNILERFSAQQFPDLHSELNLSSLELGDSALYFCASSGPNTEAFFGQGTRLTVV.

The rearrangement uses TRBV7-9 and TRBJ1-2; 7 positions match TRBD1. CDR1 and CDR2 from the germline V gene are SEHNR and FQNEAQ (reference sequence). Trimming took 1 base from V and 7 from J; bases not matched to a gene: 6. The CDR3 runs to 14 residues. The CDR3 region has the DNA TGTGCCAGCAGCTTAGGACAGGGACTAAGTGGCTACACCTTC. It encodes CASSLGQGLSGYTF.

The V gene is TRBV27, the J gene TRBJ1-1; unclear D gene. Germline CDR1 and CDR2: MNHEY and SMNVEV (reference sequence). The CDR3 runs to 15 residues. V was cut by 6 bases and J by 0 bases, with 14 bases left in between. The CDR3 DNA is TGTGCCAGCAGGTTGATGGCAAACTTGAACACTGAAGCTTTCTTT. Its protein is CASRLMANLNTEAFF.

The gene calls are TRBV5-1 and TRBJ1-1, with no clear D. Germline V gene sequence: CDR1 SGHRS, CDR2 YFSETQ. V was clipped by 4 bases and J by 12 bases, with 13 bases between them. This CDR3 contains 11 residues. The CDR3 region is CASSDHGRTFF. DNA of the CDR3: TGCGCCAGCAGCGACCACGGTCGAACTTTCTTT.

V is TRBV3-1 (or the pseudogene TRBV3-2) and J is TRBJ2-1; 10 positions match TRBD2. The CDR3 is 18 amino acids. From germline, CDR1 is LGHDT and CDR2 YNNKEL (reference sequence). The trim removed 4 bases at V and 2 bases at J, leaving 11 bases unmatched. The CDR3 DNA sequence: TGTGCCAGCAGCCGAAGGGGTCTAGCGGGGGCCCCCTACAATGAGCAGTTCTTC. Protein: CASSRRGLAGAPYNEQFF.

The rearrangement links TRBV11-1 to TRBJ2-1; no firm D call. V lost 2 bases to trimming and J lost 0 bases, with 5 bases between them. Germline V lookup: CDR1 SGHAT, CDR2 FQDESV (reference sequence). The CDR3 is 14 residues long. In nucleotides, the CDR3 is TGTGCCAGCAGCTTAAAGGACTCCTACAATGAGCAGTTCTTC. Its translation is CASSLKDSYNEQFF.

About this clone itself: Other DNA sequences in this specimen translate into the identical CDR3. The rearrangement uses TRBV28 and TRBJ1-4, with D possibly being TRBD1 (5 bases). This CDR3 region has 15 residues. Trimming cost V 2 bases and J 0 bases, with 7 bases left between them. Germline assignment: CDR1 MDHEN and CDR2 SYDVKM. The CDR3 protein is CASSLTGATNEKLFF. The CDR3 DNA follows: TGTGCCAGCAGTTTAACGGGGGCAACTAATGAAAAACTGTTTTTT.

This clone has a single count. V is TRBV4-1 and J is TRBJ2-2, with D perhaps matching TRBD1 (5 bases). The V end lost 6 bases, the J end lost 6 bases, and 17 bases lay between the germline ends. Germline lookup yields CDR1 MGHRA and CDR2 YSYEKL. The CDR3 consists of 15 residues. CDR3 sequence reads: CASRPHWGESGELFF. Written as DNA, the CDR3 is TGCGCCAGCAGGCCCCACTGGGGCGAGTCCGGGGAGCTGTTTTTT.

Comment on this clone: A read error may account for a junction end that differs from germline. The chain has TRBV7-7 and TRBJ2-3; 11 bases line up with TRBD2. Per germline, CDR1 SSHAT and CDR2 FNYEAQ (reference sequence). This CDR3 contains 15 residues. The CDR3 reads CASSLVAGGLNTQYF. CDR3 sequence (DNA): TGTGCTAGCAGCTTGGTAGCGGGGGGGCTAAATACGCAGTATTTT.

The chain has TRBV7-9 and TRBJ2-3, with D maybe TRBD2 (6 bases). This CDR3 is 15 amino acids long. Germline CDR1 and CDR2: SEHNR and FQNEAQ (reference sequence). Trimming stripped 5 bases from V and 3 bases from J, with 15 bases between. CDR3: CASSLVLARTDTQYF. In nucleotides, the CDR3 is TGTGCCAGCAGCCTCGTGCTAGCGAGAACAGATACGCAGTATTTT.

The V call is TRBV5-6, the J call TRBJ1-6; no clear D gene. The CDR3 extends over 15 amino acids. Per the germline V gene, CDR1 is SGHDT and CDR2 is YYEEEE. V gave up 4 bases and J gave up 2 bases, with 10 bases separating them. The CDR3 sequence is CASSLRRAYNSPLHF. The CDR3 DNA reads as TGTGCCAGCAGCCTCAGGAGGGCCTATAATTCACCCCTCCACTTT.

For the CDR3, the DNA is TGCAGTGCTAGTTCCAGGGAACCCTACGAGCAGTACTTC. Protein: CSASSREPYEQYF. J is TRBJ2-7 and V is TRBV20-1, with a tentative D call TRBD1 (5 bases). CDR3 length equals 13 residues. Trimming stripped 3 bases from V and 2 bases from J, with 11 bases between. Germline CDR1 DFQATT, CDR2 SNEGSKA (reference sequence).

The chain carries TRBV28 and TRBJ1-1, with D perhaps matching TRBD1 (6 bases). The CDR3 spans 13 residues. The germline gives CDR1 MDHEN, CDR2 SYDVKM. The ends were cut back, 3 bases at V and 3 bases at J, with 8 bases in the middle. The CDR3 DNA reads TGTGCCAGCAGTTTTACAGGGTACACTGAAGCTTTCTTT. This codes for CASSFTGYTEAFF.

V gene TRBV7-2 combines with J gene TRBJ2-3, with D unresolved. The V and J ends lost 1 base and 4 bases respectively, with 6 bases between them. The V gene's germline CDR1 is SGHTA and CDR2 FQGNSA. The length of the CDR3 is 13 residues. CDR3 DNA sequence: TGTGCCAGCAGCTTAGTTCTGGCAGATACGCAGTATTTT. It yields the protein CASSLVLADTQYF.

The V and J genes are TRBV4-1 and TRBJ1-2; tentative D call: TRBD1 (5 bases). Trimming left V 4 bases short and J 3 bases short, with 12 bases between. Germline CDR1 and CDR2: MGHRA and YSYEKL. CDR3 size: 14 residues. The CDR3 is CASSRDRLDYGYTF. CDR3 sequence (DNA): TGCGCCAGCAGCCGAGACAGATTAGACTATGGCTACACCTTC.

The J gene is TRBJ1-1, the V gene TRBV7-3, with D uncertain. The germline V gene has CDR1 SGHTA and CDR2 FQGTGA. The CDR3 loop spans 16 amino acids. Deletions cut 5 bases from V and 2 bases from J, with 18 bases between. The CDR3 sequence: CASSPRGVAANTEAFF. The CDR3 nucleotides read TGTGCCAGCAGCCCCCGAGGCGTGGCAGCTAACACTGAAGCTTTCTTT.

This chain connects TRBV7-2 to TRBJ1-1, with D perhaps matching TRBD1 (6 bases). V was trimmed by 4 bases and J by 3 bases, leaving 12 bases between them. The germline gives CDR1 SGHTA, CDR2 FQGNSA. The CDR3 has 14 amino acids. CDR3: CASSSQGRDTEAFF. CDR3 DNA sequence: TGTGCCAGCAGCTCCCAGGGGAGGGACACTGAAGCTTTCTTT.

This chain connects TRBV6-5 to TRBJ1-2; D gene uncertain. The V gene lost 5 bases and the J gene lost 6 bases, with 7 bases spanning the gap. This CDR3 is built from 11 residues. Germline V lookup: CDR1 MNHEY, CDR2 SVGAGI. The CDR3 region has the DNA TGTGCCAGCAGTACTTCAAATGGCTACACCTTC. It specifies CASSTSNGYTF.

The chain has TRBV27 and TRBJ2-1; 8 nucleotides line up with TRBD2. The germline V gene encodes CDR1 MNHEY and CDR2 SMNVEV (reference sequence). Trimming cost V 2 bases and J 9 bases; bases outside gene matches: 3. The CDR3 covers 13 residues. The DNA of the CDR3 is TGTGCCAGCAGTTTAGGACTAGCAGGTGAGCAGTTCTTC. As protein: CASSLGLAGEQFF.

The chain is built from TRBV5-4 and TRBJ2-6; D uncertain. The germline V gene has CDR1 SGHNT and CDR2 YYREEE (reference sequence). Trimming removed 0 bases from V and 4 bases from J, with 8 bases in between. This CDR3 is 15 amino acids long. CDR3 in DNA: TGTGCCAGCAGCTTGGGGAGTGTCGGGGCCAACGTCCTGACTTTC. Protein product: CASSLGSVGANVLTF.

The CDR3 DNA reads as TGTGCCAGCAGCGGACGGGACAGCTTTTACAACGTCCTGACTTTC. Translation: CASSGRDSFYNVLTF. The chain combines TRBV9 with TRBJ2-6, with 7 bases identical to TRBD1. CDR1 and CDR2 (germline): SGDLS, YYNGEE. J was trimmed by 9 bases and V by 3 bases; bases with no gene match: 9. The CDR3 is 15 residues long.

The gene calls are TRBV9 and TRBJ1-1, with D perhaps matching TRBD1 (6 bases). V was trimmed by 4 bases and J by 3 bases, leaving 16 bases between them. Germline-derived CDR1 and CDR2 are SGDLS and YYNGEE. This CDR3 has 15 amino acids. The CDR3 DNA reads as TGTGCCAGCAGCCCGACGGTAGGGGGTTACACTGAAGCTTTCTTT. Its protein is CASSPTVGGYTEAFF.

The CDR3: CASSESGQITYGYTF. The CDR3 DNA reads TGTGCCAGCAGCGAAAGCGGACAGATTACGTATGGCTACACCTTC. The chain employs TRBV5-4 and TRBJ1-2; maybe TRBD1 (6 bases). The V gene's germline CDR1 is SGHNT and CDR2 YYREEE (reference sequence). V was pared by 4 bases and J by 5 bases, with 18 bases between. The CDR3 spans 15 residues.

The chain carries TRBV18 and TRBJ1-3, with D tentatively TRBD1 (5 bases). Germline V gene lookup returns CDR1 KGHSH and CDR2 LQKENI. This CDR3 has 18 residues. The V and J ends lost 0 bases and 2 bases respectively, with 17 bases between them. CDR3 coding DNA: TGTGCCAGCTCACCACCGTTCCCAATAGGCAGGGCTGGAAACACCATATATTTT. Protein product: CASSPPFPIGRAGNTIYF.